The clone carrying this T cell receptor (beta chain) was detected a few times. Absent ophthalmopathy progression within 18 months defined stable Graves' hyperthyroidism. The sample originates from a study of T cells in Graves' hyperthyroidism and ophthalmopathy. On the study more broadly: Upon initial diagnosis and before any treatment, peripheral blood was collected.

Trimming cost V 5 bases and J 5 bases; bases outside gene matches: 9. The CDR3 totals 15 residues. RNA transcripts served as the template for amplifying TCR beta CDR3 regions. HTBI primers were the set used in a first-round RT-PCR of the TCR CDR3. One entry per CDR3 protein, called by TCRdb with MiXCR from the multiplex PCR reads. There are hundreds of thousands of distinct CDR3 sequences in the sample; approximately 40% occur only once, and around a third lies in the top ten. The sequence was collected from a woman in her forties with Graves' hyperthyroidism. The sample taken for sequencing was blood. V gene TRBV12-3 or TRBV12-4 combines with J gene TRBJ2-5; 9 bases are a match to TRBD2. The CDR3 reads CASSQGGGVWETQYF. The CDR3 DNA reads TGTGCCAGCAGTCAAGGCGGGGGGGTGTGGGAGACCCAGTACTTC.